A selection of T cell receptor beta chains follows, all from one sample in a study of siplizumab effects on memory and regulatory T cells. Using immunoSEQ multiplex PCR, the repertoire was profiled, and TCRdb retains in-frame clones only, with some absent. The sample consists of fewer than 100,000 clones, 95% of them appearing once. Sequences were obtained from CD8+ T cells sorted from blood. These receptor sequences come from a human donor in good health. The CDR3 runs from the conserved cysteine through the conserved F or W. Each record gives: clone size, V gene, D gene, J gene, CDR3 DNA, CDR3 protein. D genes are given only for firm matches. Size values are once, few and many counts, or a class for expanded clones, and some rows have none.

-,TRBV6-4,-,TRBJ2-7,TGTGCCAGCAACCGATCCGGGACACCGGTCTACGAGCAGTACTTC,CASNRSGTPVYEQYF
-,TRBV11-2,-,TRBJ2-7,TGTGCCAGCAGCTTAGGTCCGGCCAACTACGAGCAGTACTTC,CASSLGPANYEQYF
-,TRBV10-2,TRBD1,TRBJ1-1,TGCGCCACCCGGGACAGTGTAGTTATAATGACTGAAGCTTTCTTT,CATRDSVVIMTEAFF
-,TRBV4-1,TRBD2,TRBJ2-7,TGCGCCAGCAGCCAAGAACGCGGGGGGTTCGGCGAGCAGTACTTC,CASSQERGGFGEQYF
once,TRBV27,-,TRBJ1-1,TGTGCCAGCAGTTTATCATCCGGGTACACTGAAGCTTTCTTT,CASSLSSGYTEAFF
-,TRBV7-9,-,TRBJ2-5,TGTGCCAGCAGGCACATACCGGGACAAGGGCAAGAGACCCAGTACTTC,CASRHIPGQGQETQYF
-,TRBV5-5,-,TRBJ2-3,TGTGCCAGCAGCCAGGAAACAGATACGCAGTATTTT,CASSQETDTQYF
-,TRBV7-9,-,TRBJ1-3,TGTGCCAGCAGCTTAGCGCCGGGAAACTCTGGAAACACCATATATTTT,CASSLAPGNSGNTIYF
-,TRBV21-1,-,TRBJ2-1,TGTGCCAGCAGCCGTCGAAAGGACTGGCAGCAGGAGCAGTTCTTC,CASSRRKDWQQEQFF
-,TRBV9,-,TRBJ2-7,TGTGCCAGCAGCGTAGAGTGGACGGCTGACTACGAGCAGTACTTC,CASSVEWTADYEQYF
-,TRBV12-5,TRBD1,TRBJ2-2,TGTGCTAGTGGTTTGCCATCCAAACAGGGGACCGGGGAGCTGTTTTTT,CASGLPSKQGTGELFF
-,TRBV14,-,TRBJ2-7,TGTGCCAGCAGCCAAGGAACGGGGGTTTTTTACGAGCAGTACTTC,CASSQGTGVFYEQYF
-,TRBV19,-,TRBJ1-5,TGTGCCAGTAGCCTGACCTCAGGGGATAATAGCAATCAGCCCCAGCATTTT,CASSLTSGDNSNQPQHF
-,TRBV27,TRBD2,TRBJ2-3,TGTGCCGGACGAAGAGCGGGGGCCACAGATACGCAGTATTTT,CAGRRAGATDTQYF
-,TRBV9,-,TRBJ2-3,TGTGCCAGCAGCGCGACTCAGGGATTGGGAGATACGCAGTATTTT,CASSATQGLGDTQYF
-,TRBV27,-,TRBJ1-4,TGTGCCAGCAGGAATTACAGGGACGGGGGGGAAAAACTGTTTTTT,CASRNYRDGGEKLFF
-,TRBV9,TRBD1,TRBJ2-7,TGTGCCAGCAGCGTAGCCGGGACAGGGAACTCCTACGAGCAGTACTTC,CASSVAGTGNSYEQYF
once,TRBV2,TRBD2,TRBJ2-5,TGTGCCAGCAGTGGACTAGCGGGATGGGGAGAGACCCAGTACTTC,CASSGLAGWGETQYF
-,TRBV6-5,TRBD2,TRBJ2-1,TGTGCCAGCAGCCAAGGACTAGGCAATGAGCAGTTCTTC,CASSQGLGNEQFF
-,TRBV11-3,-,TRBJ2-2,TGTGCCAGCAGCTTTGGGACGAGGAGGTCCGGGGAGCTGTTTTTT,CASSFGTRRSGELFF
-,TRBV6-1,-,TRBJ1-5,TGTGCCAGCCATTCGAATCAGCCCCAGCATTTT,CASHSNQPQHF
-,TRBV7-6,TRBD1,TRBJ1-4,TGTGCCAGCAGCGCCGTTGGGACAGGATCAACTAATGAAAAACTGTTTTTT,CASSAVGTGSTNEKLFF
-,TRBV30,TRBD2,TRBJ2-1,TGTGCCTGGGAAACGTATGGACTAGCGGTATACAATGAGCAGTTCTTC,CAWETYGLAVYNEQFF
-,TRBV19,-,TRBJ2-1,TGTGCCAGTAGTATCGACAGTCTCAATGAGCAGTTCTTC,CASSIDSLNEQFF
-,TRBV7-9,TRBD2,TRBJ2-2,TGTGCCAGCAGCTTAGTGAGAGCGGGAGAGGACACCGGGGAGCTGTTTTTT,CASSLVRAGEDTGELFF
-,TRBV19,-,TRBJ1-1,TGTGCCACTAAGGGACCCGAAGCTTTCTTT,CATKGPEAFF
-,TRBV4-1,TRBD2,TRBJ2-7,TGCGCCAGCAGCCCGGGACTAAGGGCCTACGAGCAGTACTTC,CASSPGLRAYEQYF
once,TRBV7-6,-,TRBJ2-3,TGTGCCAGCAGTCCTGTGATGACTAGCACAGATACGCAGTATTTT,CASSPVMTSTDTQYF
once,TRBV6-6,TRBD2,TRBJ2-1,TGTGCTAGCGGGAGTGTTGGCTCCTACAATGAGCAGTTCTTC,CASGSVGSYNEQFF
-,TRBV6-4,-,TRBJ1-2,TGTGCCAGCAGTGACTCGAGCTATGGCTACACCTTC,CASSDSSYGYTF
-,TRBV29-1,TRBD1,TRBJ2-7,TGCAGCGTTGAAGCCCGATTAGGACAGGGATCATACGAGCAGTACTTC,CSVEARLGQGSYEQYF
-,TRBV19,-,TRBJ2-3,TGTGCCAGTAGTATAGTGGGGGCGTCAGATACGCAGTATTTT,CASSIVGASDTQYF
-,TRBV7-9,-,TRBJ2-1,TGTGCCAGCAGCACCGGACAGCCGAGCTCCTACAATGAGCAGTTCTTC,CASSTGQPSSYNEQFF
-,TRBV28,TRBD1,TRBJ2-5,TGTGCCAGCAGTTCGGACAGGCAAGAGACCCAGTACTTC,CASSSDRQETQYF
-,TRBV7-2,-,TRBJ2-7,TGTGCCAGCAGCTTAGCGCGGGGCTTGTACGAGCAGTACTTC,CASSLARGLYEQYF
-,TRBV9,TRBD2,TRBJ2-1,TGTGCCAGCAGCGTGGGACTAGCGGGATCTAATGAGCAGTTCTTC,CASSVGLAGSNEQFF
-,TRBV6-1,-,TRBJ1-2,TGTGCCAGCAGTGACTACAGGGATGGCTACACCTTC,CASSDYRDGYTF
-,TRBV5-1,-,TRBJ2-2,TGCGCCAGCAGTCCGGACACCGGGGAGCTGTTTTTT,CASSPDTGELFF
-,TRBV7-9,-,TRBJ2-1,TGTGCCAGCAGCTTAGTGGGTAGCTCCTACAATGAGCAGTTCTTC,CASSLVGSSYNEQFF
-,TRBV28,-,TRBJ2-3,TGTGCCAGCAGTTCACGTCAGGTGCCTGGGGAATATACGCAGTATTTT,CASSSRQVPGEYTQYF
-,TRBV14,TRBD2,TRBJ2-1,TGTGCCAGCAGCCCCCGGGGGGGGATCCACAATGAGCAGTTCTTC,CASSPRGGIHNEQFF
-,TRBV9,TRBD2,TRBJ2-3,TGTGCCAGCAGCGTAGTAGCGGGAGGGGCAGATACGCAGTATTTT,CASSVVAGGADTQYF
-,TRBV7-9,-,TRBJ2-3,TGTGCCAGCAGCTTAGGGGACCTAGGGACAGATACGCAGTATTTT,CASSLGDLGTDTQYF
-,TRBV2,TRBD1,TRBJ2-7,TGTGCCAGCAGATCCGGGACAGGGATCCACGAGCAGTACTTC,CASRSGTGIHEQYF
-,TRBV9,TRBD2,TRBJ2-5,TGTGCCAGCAGCGTAGATTTTTTTGGACTAGCGGAAGAAGAGACCCAGTACTTC,CASSVDFFGLAEEETQYF
-,TRBV6-1,-,TRBJ2-7,TGTGCCAGCAGTGAAACGGTAGCGACCGATCCCTCGGAGTACTTC,CASSETVATDPSEYF
-,TRBV7-9,-,TRBJ2-7,TGTGCCAGCAGCCCTCCGGTGATGGATTACGAGCAGTACTTC,CASSPPVMDYEQYF
once,TRBV4-1,-,TRBJ2-3,TGCGCCAGCAGCCAAGATGATGGGGGAGGACGCACAGATACGCAGTATTTT,CASSQDDGGGRTDTQYF
-,TRBV10-2,-,TRBJ2-1,TGCGCCAGCGAACCCGGGACTCTCTCCTACAATGAGCAGTTCTTC,CASEPGTLSYNEQFF
once,TRBV27,TRBD2,TRBJ2-7,TGTGCCAGCAGTCTTTTAGCGGGAACCGGCCACGAGCAGTACTTC,CASSLLAGTGHEQYF
-,TRBV11-2,TRBD2,TRBJ2-1,TGTGCCAGCAGCTTATATAGAGAGCGGGAGTTCTACAATGAGCAGTTCTTC,CASSLYREREFYNEQFF
-,TRBV7-2,-,TRBJ2-1,TGTGCCAGCAGCTTAACGGAGAGCTCCTACAATGAGCAGTTCTTC,CASSLTESSYNEQFF